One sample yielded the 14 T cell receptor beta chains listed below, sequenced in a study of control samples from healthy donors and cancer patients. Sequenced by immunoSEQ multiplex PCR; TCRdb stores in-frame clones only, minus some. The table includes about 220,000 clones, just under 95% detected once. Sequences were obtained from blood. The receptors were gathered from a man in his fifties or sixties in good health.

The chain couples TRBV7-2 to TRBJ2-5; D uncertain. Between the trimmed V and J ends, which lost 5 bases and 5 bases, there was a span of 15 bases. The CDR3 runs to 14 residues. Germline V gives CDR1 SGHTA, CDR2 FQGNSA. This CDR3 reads CASSIRRLWETQYF. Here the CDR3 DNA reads TGTGCCAGCAGCATCCGAAGGTTGTGGGAGACCCAGTACTTC. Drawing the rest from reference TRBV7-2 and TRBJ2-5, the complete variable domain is GAGVSQSPSNKVTEKGKDVELRCDPISGHTALYWYRQSLGQGLEFLIYFQGNSAPDKSGLPSDRFSAERTGGSVSTLTIQRTQQEDSAVYLCASSIRRLWETQYFGPGTRLLVL.

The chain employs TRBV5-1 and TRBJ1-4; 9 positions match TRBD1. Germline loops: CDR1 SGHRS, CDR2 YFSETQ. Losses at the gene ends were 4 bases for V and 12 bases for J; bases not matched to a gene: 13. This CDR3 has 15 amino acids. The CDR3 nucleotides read TGCGCCAGCAGCCCCGGGACAGGGAGGCGAGGGGAACTGTTTTTT. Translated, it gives CASSPGTGRRGELFF.

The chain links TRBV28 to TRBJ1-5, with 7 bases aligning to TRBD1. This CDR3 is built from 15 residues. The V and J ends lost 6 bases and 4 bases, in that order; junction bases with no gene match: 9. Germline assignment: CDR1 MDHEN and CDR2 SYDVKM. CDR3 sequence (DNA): TGTGCCAGCAGCTACCAGGACAGGAGTAATCAGCCCCAGCATTTT. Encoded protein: CASSYQDRSNQPQHF.

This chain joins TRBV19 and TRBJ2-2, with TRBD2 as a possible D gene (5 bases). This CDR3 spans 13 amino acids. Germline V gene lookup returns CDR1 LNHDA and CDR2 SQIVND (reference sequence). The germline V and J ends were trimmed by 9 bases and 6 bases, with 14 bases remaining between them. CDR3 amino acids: CASSLPGAGELFF. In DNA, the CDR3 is TGTGCCAGCAGCCTCCCCGGGGCCGGGGAGCTGTTTTTT.

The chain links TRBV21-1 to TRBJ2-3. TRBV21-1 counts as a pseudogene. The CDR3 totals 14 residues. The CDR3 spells CASSKAPYTDTQYF. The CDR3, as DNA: TGTGCCAGCAGCAAAGCGCCGTACACAGATACGCAGTATTTT.

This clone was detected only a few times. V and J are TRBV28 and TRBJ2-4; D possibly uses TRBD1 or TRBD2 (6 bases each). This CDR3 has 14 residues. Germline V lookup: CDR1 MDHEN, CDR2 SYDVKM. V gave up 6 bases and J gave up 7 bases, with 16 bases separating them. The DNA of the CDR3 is TGTGCCAGCAGAGACAGGTTCAGCGGGAACATTCAGTACTTC. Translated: CASRDRFSGNIQYF.

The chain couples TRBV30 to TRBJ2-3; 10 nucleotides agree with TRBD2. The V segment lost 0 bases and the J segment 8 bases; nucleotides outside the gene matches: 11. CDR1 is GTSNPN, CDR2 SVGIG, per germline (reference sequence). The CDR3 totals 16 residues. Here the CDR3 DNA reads TGTGCCTGGAGTGTACCGGGACTAGCGCCCATGGGTACGCAGTATTTT. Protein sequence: CAWSVPGLAPMGTQYF.

CDR3 nucleotides: TGCGCCACCACGAACGGGGCAGGGGGCACCGAGCAGTACTTC. This encodes CATTNGAGGTEQYF. This rearrangement joins TRBV5-1 to TRBJ2-7; 8 nucleotides align to TRBD1. V dropped 9 bases and J dropped 6; count of bases not matched to a gene: 14. The CDR3 runs 14 residues. Germline assignment: CDR1 SGHRS and CDR2 YFSETQ.

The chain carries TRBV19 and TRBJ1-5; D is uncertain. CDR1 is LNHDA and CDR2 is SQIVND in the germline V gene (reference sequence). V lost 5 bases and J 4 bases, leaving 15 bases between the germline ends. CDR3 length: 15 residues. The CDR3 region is CASSPEAARNQPQHF. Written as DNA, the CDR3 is TGTGCCAGTAGTCCCGAGGCGGCCCGAAATCAGCCCCAGCATTTT.

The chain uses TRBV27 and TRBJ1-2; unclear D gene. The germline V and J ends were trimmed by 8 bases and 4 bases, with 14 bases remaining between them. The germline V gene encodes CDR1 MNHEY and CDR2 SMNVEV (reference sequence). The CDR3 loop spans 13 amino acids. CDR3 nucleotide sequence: TGTGCCAGCGCTGGAGCAGGCCCCTATGGCTACACCTTC. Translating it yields CASAGAGPYGYTF.

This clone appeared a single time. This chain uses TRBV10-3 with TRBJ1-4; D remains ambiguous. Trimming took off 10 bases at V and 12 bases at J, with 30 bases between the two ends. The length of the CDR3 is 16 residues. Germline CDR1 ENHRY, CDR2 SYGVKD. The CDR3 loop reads CATGVRAGEGPDELFF. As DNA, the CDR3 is TGTGCCACTGGGGTACGGGCAGGTGAAGGTCCCGACGAACTGTTTTTT.

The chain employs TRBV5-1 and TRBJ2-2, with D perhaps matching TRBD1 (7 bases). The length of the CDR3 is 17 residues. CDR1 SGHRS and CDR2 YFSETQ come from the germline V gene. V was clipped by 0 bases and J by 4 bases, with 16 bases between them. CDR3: CASSLDRVRGVTGELFF. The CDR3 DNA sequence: TGCGCCAGCAGCTTGGATCGTGTCAGGGGGGTCACCGGGGAGCTGTTTTTT. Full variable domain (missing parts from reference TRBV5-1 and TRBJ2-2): KAGVTQTPRYLIKTRGQQVTLSCSPISGHRSVSWYQQTPGQGLQFLFEYFSETQRNKGNFPGRFSGRQFSNSRSEMNVSTLELGDSALYLCASSLDRVRGVTGELFFGEGSRLTVL.

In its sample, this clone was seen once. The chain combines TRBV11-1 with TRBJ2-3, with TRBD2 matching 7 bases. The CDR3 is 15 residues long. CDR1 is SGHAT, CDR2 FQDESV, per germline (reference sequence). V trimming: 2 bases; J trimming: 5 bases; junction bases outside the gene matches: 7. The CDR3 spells CASSLFGGGKDTQYF. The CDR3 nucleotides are TGTGCCAGCAGCTTATTTGGGGGGGGGAAAGATACGCAGTATTTT.

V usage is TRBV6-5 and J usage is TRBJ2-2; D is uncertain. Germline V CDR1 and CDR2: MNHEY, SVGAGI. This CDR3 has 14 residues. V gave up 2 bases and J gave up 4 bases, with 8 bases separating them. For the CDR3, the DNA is TGTGCCAGCAGTTACCCGGCAGCCACCGGGGAGCTGTTTTTT. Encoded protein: CASSYPAATGELFF.